This entry lists 9 T cell receptor beta chains sequenced from one sample in a study of pediatric ulcerative colitis. Profiling relied on immunoSEQ multiplex PCR, and the TCRdb table lists in-frame clones only, not all of them. The sample shows around 64,000 clones, 80% to 90% of them seen only once. Specimen: blood. Receptor source: a boy between 10 and 17 years old with severe ulcerative colitis.

The V and J genes are TRBV19 and TRBJ2-3; TRBD2 agrees at 8 bases. The CDR3 totals 15 residues. With 3 bases clipped from V and 1 base from J, the junction kept 3 bases outside the gene matches. The V gene's germline CDR1 is LNHDA and CDR2 SQIVND (reference sequence). CDR3 nucleotide sequence: TGTGCCAGTAGTATTGCGGGAGGAGGCACAGATACGCAGTATTTT. This translates into CASSIAGGGTDTQYF.

V usage is TRBV13 and J usage is TRBJ2-7; D is possibly TRBD2 (6 bases). V was shortened by 2 bases and J by 5 bases, with 16 bases between the two germline ends. The germline CDR1 and CDR2 sequences are PRHDT and FYEKMQ (reference sequence). The CDR3 runs 15 residues. As DNA, the CDR3 is TGTGCCAGCAGCTTAATTTCGGAGGGACGCAACGAGCAGTACTTC. It codes for CASSLISEGRNEQYF.

The chain combines TRBV5-6 with TRBJ2-7; TRBD2 agrees at 10 bases. The germline CDR1 and CDR2 sequences are SGHDT and YYEEEE. V lost 6 bases and J lost 7; bases outside the gene matches: 10. This CDR3 contains 14 residues. This CDR3 is CASTSLAGSLEQYF. As DNA, the CDR3 is TGTGCCAGCACGTCACTAGCGGGATCTCTAGAGCAGTACTTC. Combining the CDR3 with reference TRBV5-6 and TRBJ2-7 gives the whole variable domain DAGVTQSPTHLIKTRGQQVTLRCSPKSGHDTVSWYQQALGQGPQFIFQYYEEEERQRGNFPDRFSGHQFPNYSSELNVNALLLGDSALYLCASTSLAGSLEQYFGPGTRLTVT.

This chain joins TRBV21-1 and TRBJ2-5. TRBV21-1 is described as a pseudogene. CDR3 length equals 14 residues. The CDR3 DNA reads TGTGCCAGCAGCAAAGAATGCCCCTGGGAGACCCAGTACTTC. It translates to CASSKECPWETQYF.

This clone was recorded only once. CDR3 amino acids: CASSSPRDRGIGEQFF. CDR3 sequence (DNA): TGTGCCAGCAGCTCACCCCGGGACAGGGGGATTGGTGAGCAGTTCTTC. The chain is built from TRBV7-8 and TRBJ2-1, with 11 nucleotides matching TRBD1. J gave up 9 bases and V 4 bases, and 11 bases lay outside the gene matches. Germline V gene sequence: CDR1 SGHVS, CDR2 FQNEAQ. The CDR3 totals 16 residues.

The chain couples TRBV14 to TRBJ2-6, with 7 bases identical to TRBD1. The CDR3 loop spans 18 amino acids. The J segment lost 1 base and the V segment lost 1 base, leaving 7 bases of the junction unmatched. Germline V lookup: CDR1 SGHDN, CDR2 FVKESK. The chain's CDR3 is CASSQGVRGLSGANVLTF. The CDR3 DNA reads as TGTGCCAGCAGCCAAGGTGTGAGGGGGCTATCTGGGGCCAACGTCCTGACTTTC.

The J gene is TRBJ2-7, the V gene TRBV19, with 9 bases identical to TRBD1. Germline values: CDR1 LNHDA, CDR2 SQIVND (reference sequence). This CDR3 contains 14 residues. The ends lost 7 bases at V and 1 base at J; junction bases unmatched: 5. The CDR3 region has the DNA TGTGCCAGTACCTGGGGGACAGGGTCCTACGAGCAGTACTTC. Its protein product is CASTWGTGSYEQYF.

In its sample, this clone was seen a few times. The chain links TRBV25-1 to TRBJ1-1; D is uncertain. Trimming stripped 3 bases from V and 1 base from J, with 9 bases between. Germline V gene data show CDR1 as MGHDK and CDR2 as SYGVNS. This CDR3 has 14 residues. The CDR3 nucleotides read TGTGCCAGCAGTGATTCGCTGGGGAACACTGAAGCTTTCTTT. Protein: CASSDSLGNTEAFF.

Concerning this clone itself: At one of its ends the junction is not consistent with the germline gene, which may arise from a read error. This chain joins TRBV10-1 and TRBJ2-7, with 10 nucleotides matching TRBD1. This CDR3 has 14 residues. Germline V gene sequence: CDR1 WNHNN, CDR2 SYGVQD (reference sequence). The CDR3: CASSDGQGGYGQYF. The CDR3 coding sequence is TGCGCCAGCAGTGACGGACAGGGGGGCTACGGGCAGTACTTC.